These 18 T cell receptor beta chains share one sample of origin, sequenced in a study of naive and memory T cell subsets. Findings and caveats of the study: A few larger clonotypes appeared in naive repertoires, especially CD8, possibly memory cells re-expressing CD45RA.

These TCRs are of unknown antigen specificity. Both TRBC1 and TRBC2 were covered by a beta constant-region primer of two equimolar oligonucleotides. Ligated cDNA was amplified by four rounds of PCR with nested alpha and beta constant-region primers and SP2. One entry per CDR3 protein, called by TCRdb with MiXCR from the UMI-ligation and nested PCR reads. The profile covers some 110,000 distinct CDR3 sequences, with roughly 14% appearing a single time and roughly 3.1% taken by the ten largest. Sequencing was performed on naive CD8+ T cells from blood. Source of these receptors: a human donor in good health.

The chain is built from TRBV6-5 and TRBJ2-7, with D perhaps matching TRBD1 (5 bases). Per the germline V gene, CDR1 is MNHEY and CDR2 is SVGAGI. The germline V and J ends were trimmed by 2 bases and 5 bases, with 7 bases remaining between them. The CDR3 spans 12 residues. The CDR3 region has the DNA TGTGCCAGCAGTTACGAAGGGGACGAGCAGTACTTC. Amino acid sequence: CASSYEGDEQYF.

V is TRBV28 and J is TRBJ2-7, with 7 bases fitting TRBD1. V dropped 0 bases and J dropped 2; count of bases not matched to a gene: 4. The CDR3 extends over 15 amino acids. Germline assignment: CDR1 MDHEN and CDR2 SYDVKM. As DNA, the CDR3 is TGTGCCAGCAGTTTATGGGGGGACAGACCCTACGAGCAGTACTTC. This codes for CASSLWGDRPYEQYF.

In regard to this clonotype: Possible read error: a much larger clone is one base away. The V gene is TRBV29-1, the J gene TRBJ2-3; the D gene could be TRBD1 or TRBD2 (5 bases each). CDR1 and CDR2 (germline): SQVTM, ANQGSEA. The CDR3 is 14 amino acids. CDR3 DNA: TGCAACGTTGGTGGGACCCTCCGGTGGGATACGCAGTATTTT. Amino acid sequence: CNVGGTLRWDTQYF.

This clonotype was seen only a few times. The genes are TRBV7-3 and TRBJ2-1; 11 bases map to TRBD2. The J segment lost 4 bases and the V segment lost 4 bases, leaving 3 bases of the junction unmatched. Germline CDR1 and CDR2: SGHTA and FQGTGA. There are 15 residues in the CDR3. CDR3 loop: CASSSGLAEYNEQFF. In DNA form, the CDR3 reads TGTGCCAGCAGCTCGGGACTAGCGGAGTACAATGAGCAGTTCTTC. The variable domain in full, with the rest retrieved from reference TRBV7-3 and TRBJ2-1, is GAGVSQTPSNKVTEKGKYVELRCDPISGHTALYWYRQSLGQGPEFLIYFQGTGAADDSGLPNDRFFAVRPEGSVSTLKIQRTERGDSAVYLCASSSGLAEYNEQFFGPGTRLTVL.

This clonotype was seen only a few times. V is TRBV2 and J is TRBJ2-4, with D perhaps being TRBD1 or TRBD2 (5 bases each). Germline values: CDR1 SNHLY, CDR2 FYNNEI. This CDR3 comprises 14 residues. Trimming pared 3 bases from V and 4 bases from J, leaving 10 bases between. The chain's CDR3 is CASSDGGMKNIQYF. For the CDR3, the DNA is TGTGCCAGCAGTGATGGGGGAATGAAAAACATTCAGTACTTC.

This clonotype was recorded a few times. The rearrangement uses TRBV20-1 and TRBJ2-7; the D call may be TRBD1 or TRBD2 (6 bases each). V lost 4 bases and J lost 7, with 20 bases in between. Per the germline V gene, CDR1 is DFQATT and CDR2 is SNEGSKA (reference sequence). This CDR3 spans 14 amino acids. CDR3 amino acids: CSAMRDTINPEQYF. The CDR3 bases are TGCAGTGCTATGCGGGACACTATAAATCCTGAGCAGTACTTC.

Only a few counts were recorded for this clonotype. The rearrangement uses TRBV11-2 and TRBJ2-1; TRBD2 is a possible D gene (7 bases). The CDR3 is made up of 12 amino acids. Germline V gives CDR1 SGHAT, CDR2 FQNNGV. V was shortened by 8 bases and J by 7 bases, with 12 bases between the two germline ends. CDR3 in DNA: TGTGCCAGCCAAGGGGGGGGGAATGAGCAGTTCTTC. This gives the protein CASQGGGNEQFF.

The chain couples TRBV28 to TRBJ2-5, with 12 bases matching TRBD2. J was trimmed by 1 base and V by 4 bases; bases with no gene match: 4. The CDR3 extends over 16 amino acids. Germline CDR1 is MDHEN and CDR2 is SYDVKM. The CDR3, as DNA: TGTGCCAGCAGTTACCGGACTAGCGGGGTCCAAGAGACCCAGTACTTC. Protein product: CASSYRTSGVQETQYF.

This clonotype was detected only a few times. The rearrangement links TRBV12-3 or TRBV12-4 to TRBJ1-1; D call uncertain. The germline V and J ends were trimmed by 3 bases and 3 bases, with 11 bases remaining between them. The CDR3 is 14 residues long. CDR3 sequence reads: CASSLLGDHTEAFF. DNA for the CDR3: TGTGCCAGCAGTTTGTTGGGAGACCACACTGAAGCTTTCTTT.

J is TRBJ2-2 and V is TRBV11-3, with 10 bases fitting TRBD2. Trimming took 6 bases from V and 3 from J; bases not matched to a gene: 10. Germline V lookup: CDR1 SGHNT, CDR2 YENEEA. The CDR3 totals 17 residues. The CDR3: CASRPRTSGYYTGELFF. The CDR3 DNA sequence: TGTGCCAGCAGGCCACGGACTAGCGGCTATTACACCGGGGAGCTGTTTTTT.

This clonotype showed up just a few times. The chain joins TRBV28 to TRBJ2-3; D call uncertain. V gave up 5 bases and J gave up 5 bases, with 11 bases separating them. Germline values: CDR1 MDHEN, CDR2 SYDVKM. This CDR3 has 13 amino acids. The CDR3 DNA reads as TGTGCCAGCAGTAGGAAGGTGGAAGATACGCAGTATTTT. Translating it yields CASSRKVEDTQYF.

This clonotype was counted a few times. The rearrangement links TRBV15 to TRBJ1-5; D is unclear. This CDR3 is 16 amino acids long. The germline V gene has CDR1 LNHNV and CDR2 YYDKDF (reference sequence). V lost 6 bases and J 2 bases, leaving 17 bases between the germline ends. The CDR3, as DNA: TGTGCCACCAGTCTCTCGTTCAGGCAGGGCAATCAGCCCCAGCATTTT. Residues: CATSLSFRQGNQPQHF.

This clonotype was detected a few times. This chain joins TRBV29-1 and TRBJ1-1, with 7 positions matching TRBD1. CDR3 length: 14 amino acids. After removal of 7 bases from V and 1 base from J, the junction contained 9 bases not matched to a gene. Germline V CDR1 and CDR2: SQVTM, ANQGSEA. CDR3: CSASQGNRNTEAFF. In DNA form, the CDR3 reads TGCAGCGCATCACAGGGGAACAGGAACACTGAAGCTTTCTTT. Supplemented by reference TRBV29-1 and TRBJ1-1, the full variable domain reads SAVISQKPSRDICQRGTSLTIQCQVDSQVTMMFWYRQQPGQSLTLIATANQGSEATYESGFVIDKFPISRPNLTFSTLTVSNMSPEDSSIYLCSASQGNRNTEAFFGQGTRLTVV.

This clonotype was seen many times. V usage is TRBV20-1 and J usage is TRBJ1-1; no clear D gene. This CDR3 has 11 amino acids. Trimming left V 0 bases short and J 4 bases short, with 3 bases between. In germline, CDR1 is DFQATT, CDR2 SNEGSKA (reference sequence). For the CDR3, the DNA is TGCAGTGCTAGAGACATCACTGAAGCTTTCTTT. It translates to CSARDITEAFF.

This chain links TRBV28 with TRBJ2-7; D not certain. The V end lost 4 bases, the J end lost 2 bases, and 12 bases lay between the germline ends. The germline V gene has CDR1 MDHEN and CDR2 SYDVKM. CDR3 length equals 14 residues. The CDR3 reads CASSSAPEAYEQYF. The CDR3 nucleotides read TGTGCCAGCAGTTCTGCCCCGGAAGCCTACGAGCAGTACTTC.

The genes are TRBV6-6 and TRBJ2-3, with 8 bases lining up with TRBD2. The germline V gene encodes CDR1 MNHNY and CDR2 SVGAGI (reference sequence). The CDR3 totals 18 residues. The junction had 10 bases not matched to a gene; V was cut back by 2 bases and J by 0 bases. This chain's CDR3 is CASSYEASGPLSTDTQYF. The DNA of the CDR3 is TGTGCCAGCAGTTACGAGGCTAGCGGGCCACTTAGCACAGATACGCAGTATTTT.

This clonotype has just a few counts. The chain couples TRBV7-8 to TRBJ2-7; no clear D. Between the trimmed V and J ends, which lost 5 bases and 3 bases, there was a span of 5 bases. CDR1 and CDR2 from the germline V gene are SGHVS and FQNEAQ. The CDR3 is 11 residues long. For the CDR3, the DNA is TGTGCCAGCAGCCAACACTACGAGCAGTACTTC. Protein product: CASSQHYEQYF.

This chain links TRBV29-1 with TRBJ2-6; possibly TRBD1 for D (6 bases). CDR1 and CDR2 (germline): SQVTM, ANQGSEA. The germline V and J ends were trimmed by 3 bases and 2 bases, with 8 bases remaining between them. The CDR3 has 14 amino acids. The CDR3 region is CSVEGAPGANVLTF. CDR3 nucleotides: TGCAGCGTTGAGGGGGCGCCTGGGGCCAACGTCCTGACTTTC.